This T cell receptor (beta chain) was captured in a study of beta chain features in type 1 diabetes. Findings and limits, study-wide: Shorter templates might be favored by PCR, and equally so in patients and in controls. TCRB CDR3s were moderately but significantly shorter in Type 1 diabetes patients in all four CD4+ subsets.

Only a few counts were recorded for this clone. Its matching antigen is unknown. Germline V gene data show CDR1 as KGHSH and CDR2 as LQKENI. The CDR3 spans 14 residues. Trimming removed 2 bases at V and 2 bases at J, with 10 bases between. Sequenced material consisted of expressed TCRB transcripts (all of the isolated RNA was reverse transcribed). The protocol was immunoSEQ multiplex PCR, while the TCRdb copy is restricted to in-frame clones and leaves out a portion. There are 400,000 or so clones in the sample; roughly 12% occur only once, and 0.01% lies in the top ten. The clonotype originates from a woman younger than 35 with type 1 diabetes. Material for sequencing was naive CD4+ T cells from blood. The chain couples TRBV18 to TRBJ2-7; a possible D gene is TRBD2 (6 bases). The CDR3 DNA reads TGTGCCAGCTCACCAAAGGGACTTACCTACGAGCAGTACTTC. Protein sequence: CASSPKGLTYEQYF.